This record concerns one T cell receptor beta chain sequence. What it binds is not known. The data were obtained in a study of blood T cells in healthy people across ages. Primers used in a second PCR of roughly 6 to 12 cycles were a sample-barcoded 5' primer and a J-beta primer mix. TCRdb called the 5' RACE reads again in MiXCR, with one record for every CDR3 protein. Seen here are fewer than 2,000,000 distinct CDR3 sequences, about two fifths observed once, and the top ten hold roughly 23%. Whole-study findings and limits: Unknown CMV status may confound age-related changes in expanded clones.

The CDR3 loop spans 17 amino acids. The ends lost 2 bases at V and 4 bases at J; junction bases unmatched: 15. The germline CDR1 and CDR2 sequences are DFQATT and SNEGSKA (reference sequence). V is TRBV20-1 and J is TRBJ2-3; 7 bases match TRBD2. The sequenced material came from blood. The receptor comes from a human donor in good health. CDR3 DNA sequence: TGCAGTGCTAGAAGAGAGACTAGCTATCCTCCGGCAGATACGCAGTATTTT. Protein product: CSARRETSYPPADTQYF.